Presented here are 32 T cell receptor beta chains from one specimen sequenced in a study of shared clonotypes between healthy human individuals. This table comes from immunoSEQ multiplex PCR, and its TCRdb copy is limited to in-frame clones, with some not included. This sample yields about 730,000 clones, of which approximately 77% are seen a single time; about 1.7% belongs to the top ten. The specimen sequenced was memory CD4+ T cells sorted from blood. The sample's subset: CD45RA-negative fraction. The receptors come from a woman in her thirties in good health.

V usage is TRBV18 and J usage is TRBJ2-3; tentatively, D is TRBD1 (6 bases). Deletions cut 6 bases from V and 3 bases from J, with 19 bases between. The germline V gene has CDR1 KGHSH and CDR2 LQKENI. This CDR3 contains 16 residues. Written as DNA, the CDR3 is TGTGCCAGCTCCCCCGGACAGTCCTCCATTACAGATACGCAGTATTTT. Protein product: CASSPGQSSITDTQYF.

CDR3 in DNA: TGTGCCACCAGCAGGGCCTCTGGGAGGGACAGTGTTGGAAAACTGTTTTTT. Its protein is CATSRASGRDSVGKLFF. This sequence joins TRBV15 and TRBJ1-4, with 7 bases fitting TRBD1. J was trimmed by 10 bases and V by 3 bases; bases with no gene match: 17. This CDR3 comprises 17 residues. The germline gives CDR1 LNHNV, CDR2 YYDKDF (reference sequence). Supplemented by reference TRBV15 and TRBJ1-4, the full variable domain reads DAMVIQNPRYQVTQFGKPVTLSCSQTLNHNVMYWYQQKSSQAPKLLFHYYDKDFNNEADTPDNFQSRRPNTSFCFLDIRSPGLGDTAMYLCATSRASGRDSVGKLFFGSGTQLSVL.

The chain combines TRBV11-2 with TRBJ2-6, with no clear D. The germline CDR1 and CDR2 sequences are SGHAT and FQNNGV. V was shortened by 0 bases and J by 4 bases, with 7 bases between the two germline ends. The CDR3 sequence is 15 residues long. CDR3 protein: CASSLDPRGANVLTF. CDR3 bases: TGTGCCAGCAGCTTAGATCCCAGGGGGGCCAACGTCCTGACTTTC. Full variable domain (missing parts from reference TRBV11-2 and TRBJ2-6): EAGVAQSPRYKIIEKRQSVAFWCNPISGHATLYWYQQILGQGPKLLIQFQNNGVVDDSQLPKDRFSAERLKGVDSTLKIQPAKLEDSAVYLCASSLDPRGANVLTFGAGSRLTVL.

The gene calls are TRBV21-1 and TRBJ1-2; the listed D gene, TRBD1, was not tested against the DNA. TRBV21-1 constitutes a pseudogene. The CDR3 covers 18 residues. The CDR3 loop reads CASSKVGMLAGERYGYTF. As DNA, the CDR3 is TGTGCCAGCAGCAAAGTTGGAATGTTGGCAGGGGAACGGTATGGCTACACCTTC.

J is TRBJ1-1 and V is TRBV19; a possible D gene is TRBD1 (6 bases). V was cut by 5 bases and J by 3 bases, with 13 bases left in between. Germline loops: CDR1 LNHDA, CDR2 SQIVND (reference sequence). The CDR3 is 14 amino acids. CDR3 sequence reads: CASSRGAGYTEAFF. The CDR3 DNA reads TGTGCCAGTAGTCGGGGGGCGGGGTACACTGAAGCTTTCTTT.

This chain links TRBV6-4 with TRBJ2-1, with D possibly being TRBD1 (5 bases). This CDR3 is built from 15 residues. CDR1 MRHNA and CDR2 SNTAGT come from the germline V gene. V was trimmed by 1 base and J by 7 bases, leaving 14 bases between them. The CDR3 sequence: CASSDLANSGNEQFF. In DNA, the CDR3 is TGTGCCAGCAGTGACTTGGCTAACTCAGGGAATGAGCAGTTCTTC.

CDR3 protein: CASSPRTRATDTQYF. CDR3 DNA: TGTGCCAGCAGCCCGAGGACTAGAGCCACAGATACGCAGTATTTT. This chain links TRBV11-2 with TRBJ2-3, with 7 bases identical to TRBD2. The CDR3 has 15 residues. With 5 bases clipped from V and 2 bases from J, the junction kept 7 bases outside the gene matches. In germline, CDR1 is SGHAT, CDR2 FQNNGV.

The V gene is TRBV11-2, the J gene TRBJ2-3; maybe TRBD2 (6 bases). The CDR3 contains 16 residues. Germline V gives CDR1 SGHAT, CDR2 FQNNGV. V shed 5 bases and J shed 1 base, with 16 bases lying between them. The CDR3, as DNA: TGTGCCAGCAGCCCTCGGAGGGGTCAGGGCACAGATACGCAGTATTTT. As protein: CASSPRRGQGTDTQYF.

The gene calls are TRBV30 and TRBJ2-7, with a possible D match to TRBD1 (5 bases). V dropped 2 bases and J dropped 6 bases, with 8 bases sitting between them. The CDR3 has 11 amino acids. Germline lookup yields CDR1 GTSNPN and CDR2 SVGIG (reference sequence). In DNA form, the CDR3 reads TGTGCCTGGAGTTCACAGGTCGAGCAGTACTTC. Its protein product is CAWSSQVEQYF.

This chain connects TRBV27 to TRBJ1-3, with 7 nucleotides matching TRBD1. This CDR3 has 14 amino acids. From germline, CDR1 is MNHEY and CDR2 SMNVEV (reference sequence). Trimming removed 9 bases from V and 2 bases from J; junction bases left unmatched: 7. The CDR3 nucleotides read TGTGCCAGTCGTACAGGGGACACTGGAAACACCATATATTTT. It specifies CASRTGDTGNTIYF.

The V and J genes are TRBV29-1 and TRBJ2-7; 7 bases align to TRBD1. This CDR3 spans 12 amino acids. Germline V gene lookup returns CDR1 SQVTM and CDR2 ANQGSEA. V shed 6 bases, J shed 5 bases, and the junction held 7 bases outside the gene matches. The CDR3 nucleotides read TGCAGCGTAGCCCGGGACAGCGACGAGCAGTACTTC. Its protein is CSVARDSDEQYF.

For the CDR3, the DNA is TGTGCCAGCAGCAGGGACAGGGGTGTCTTGTACGAGCAGTACTTC. Translated, it gives CASSRDRGVLYEQYF. V usage is TRBV28 and J usage is TRBJ2-7, with TRBD1 matching 10 bases. This CDR3 has 15 residues. Germline trimming cut 6 bases from V and 4 bases from J; bases unmatched to any gene: 9. Germline CDR1 MDHEN, CDR2 SYDVKM.

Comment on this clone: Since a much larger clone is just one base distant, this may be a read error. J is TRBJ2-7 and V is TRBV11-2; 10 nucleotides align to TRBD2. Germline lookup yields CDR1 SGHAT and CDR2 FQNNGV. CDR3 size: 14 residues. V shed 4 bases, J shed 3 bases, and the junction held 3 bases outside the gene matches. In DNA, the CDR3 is TGTGCCAGCAGCTGGTCTAGCGGGAGCTACGAGCAGTACTTC. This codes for CASSWSSGSYEQYF.

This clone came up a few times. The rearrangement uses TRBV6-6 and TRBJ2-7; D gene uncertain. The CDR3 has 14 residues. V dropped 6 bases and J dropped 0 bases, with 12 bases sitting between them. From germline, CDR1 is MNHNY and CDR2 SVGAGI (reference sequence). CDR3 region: CASSFTQNSYEQYF. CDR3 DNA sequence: TGTGCCAGCAGCTTTACACAGAACTCCTACGAGCAGTACTTC.

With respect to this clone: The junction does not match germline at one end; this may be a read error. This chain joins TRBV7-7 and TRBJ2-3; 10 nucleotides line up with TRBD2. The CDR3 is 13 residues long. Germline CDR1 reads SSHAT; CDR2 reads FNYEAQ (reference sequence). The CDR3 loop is CASSVAGGDTQYF. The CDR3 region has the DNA TGTGCCAGCAGCGTAGCGGGAGGCGATACGCAGTATTTT.

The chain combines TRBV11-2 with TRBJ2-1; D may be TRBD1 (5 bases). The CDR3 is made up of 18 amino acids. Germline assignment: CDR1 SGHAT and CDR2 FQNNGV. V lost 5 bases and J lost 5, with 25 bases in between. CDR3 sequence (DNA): TGTGCCAGCAGCCCGGGCCGTTGGGGCGTTATCTTGGACAATGAGCAGTTCTTC. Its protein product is CASSPGRWGVILDNEQFF.

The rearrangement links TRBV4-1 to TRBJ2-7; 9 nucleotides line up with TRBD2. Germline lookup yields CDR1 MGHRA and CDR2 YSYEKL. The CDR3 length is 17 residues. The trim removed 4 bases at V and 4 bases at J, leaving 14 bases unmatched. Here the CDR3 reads CASSRVVAGVRIYEQYF. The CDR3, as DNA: TGCGCCAGCAGCCGTGTAGTAGCGGGAGTCCGAATATACGAGCAGTACTTC.

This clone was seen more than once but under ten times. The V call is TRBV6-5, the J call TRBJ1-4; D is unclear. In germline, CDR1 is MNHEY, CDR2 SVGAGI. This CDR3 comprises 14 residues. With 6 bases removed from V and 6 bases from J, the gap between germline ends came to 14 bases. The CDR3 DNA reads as TGTGCCAGCAGCCCCGGGAGGGCGGATGAAAAACTGTTTTTT. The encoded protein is CASSPGRADEKLFF.

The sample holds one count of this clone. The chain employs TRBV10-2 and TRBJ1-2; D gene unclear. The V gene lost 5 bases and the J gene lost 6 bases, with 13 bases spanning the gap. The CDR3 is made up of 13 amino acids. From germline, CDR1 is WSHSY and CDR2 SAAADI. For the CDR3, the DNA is TGCGCCAGCAGTAGCAGGTTAAGAGATGGCTACACCTTC. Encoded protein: CASSSRLRDGYTF.

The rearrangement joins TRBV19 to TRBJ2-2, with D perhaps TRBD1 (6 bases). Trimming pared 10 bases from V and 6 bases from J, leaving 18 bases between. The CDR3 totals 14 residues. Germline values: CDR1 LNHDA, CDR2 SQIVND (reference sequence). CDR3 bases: TGTGCCATTGGAACAGGGAAGGGGGCCGGGGAGCTGTTTTTT. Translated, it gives CAIGTGKGAGELFF. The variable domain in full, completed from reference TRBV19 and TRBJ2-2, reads DGGITQSPKYLFRKEGQNVTLSCEQNLNHDAMYWYRQDPGQGLRLIYYSQIVNDFQKGDIAEGYSVSREKKESFPLTVTSAQKNPTAFYLCAIGTGKGAGELFFGEGSRLTVL.

The CDR3 reads CASSRAVPNTGELFF. CDR3 coding DNA: TGTGCCAGCTCACGGGCGGTACCGAACACCGGGGAGCTGTTTTTT. The chain employs TRBV18 and TRBJ2-2, with no clear D. This CDR3 has 15 residues. Trimming took 4 bases from V and 0 from J, leaving 9 bases between them. Germline V CDR1 and CDR2: KGHSH, LQKENI.

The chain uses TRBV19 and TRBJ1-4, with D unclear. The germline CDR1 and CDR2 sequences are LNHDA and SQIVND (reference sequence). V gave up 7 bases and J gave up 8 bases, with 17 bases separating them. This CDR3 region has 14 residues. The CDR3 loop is CASTSIGGVEKLFF. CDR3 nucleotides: TGTGCCAGTACCTCGATCGGCGGGGTGGAAAAACTGTTTTTT.

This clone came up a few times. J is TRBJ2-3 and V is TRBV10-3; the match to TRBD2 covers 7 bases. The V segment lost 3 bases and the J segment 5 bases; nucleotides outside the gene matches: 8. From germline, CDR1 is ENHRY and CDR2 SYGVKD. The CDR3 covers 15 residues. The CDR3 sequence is CAISDWRGSGDTQYF. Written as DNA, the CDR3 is TGTGCCATCAGTGACTGGCGGGGGTCTGGAGATACGCAGTATTTT.

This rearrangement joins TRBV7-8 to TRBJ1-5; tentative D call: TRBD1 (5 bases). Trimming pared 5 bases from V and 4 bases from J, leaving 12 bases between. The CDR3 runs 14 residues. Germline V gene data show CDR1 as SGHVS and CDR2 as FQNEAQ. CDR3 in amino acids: CASSLGTLNQPQHF. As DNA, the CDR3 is TGTGCCAGCAGCCTCGGGACTCTAAATCAGCCCCAGCATTTT.

The CDR3 bases are TGTGCCTGGACCCCCGAAGGGGGGAACACTGAAGCTTTCTTT. It is translated as CAWTPEGGNTEAFF. The chain employs TRBV30 and TRBJ1-1; a weak D match, TRBD1 (6 bases). CDR3 length: 14 residues. The V and J ends lost 4 bases and 1 base respectively, with 13 bases between them. Germline V gene sequence: CDR1 GTSNPN, CDR2 SVGIG (reference sequence).

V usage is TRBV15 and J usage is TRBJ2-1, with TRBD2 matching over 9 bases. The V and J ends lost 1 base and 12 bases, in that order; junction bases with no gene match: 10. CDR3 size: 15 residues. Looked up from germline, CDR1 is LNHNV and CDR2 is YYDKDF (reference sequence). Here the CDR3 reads CATSRGMAGGPWQFF. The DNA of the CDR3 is TGTGCCACCAGCAGAGGCATGGCGGGAGGGCCTTGGCAGTTCTTC. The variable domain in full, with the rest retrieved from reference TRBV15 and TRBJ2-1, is DAMVIQNPRYQVTQFGKPVTLSCSQTLNHNVMYWYQQKSSQAPKLLFHYYDKDFNNEADTPDNFQSRRPNTSFCFLDIRSPGLGDTAMYLCATSRGMAGGPWQFFGPGTRLTVL.

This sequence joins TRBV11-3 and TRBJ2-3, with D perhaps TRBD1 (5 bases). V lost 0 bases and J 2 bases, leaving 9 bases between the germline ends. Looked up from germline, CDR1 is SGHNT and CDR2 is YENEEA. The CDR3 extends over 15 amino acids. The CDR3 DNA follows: TGTGCCAGCAGCTTAGAAGGGGTTCACACAGATACGCAGTATTTT. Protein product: CASSLEGVHTDTQYF. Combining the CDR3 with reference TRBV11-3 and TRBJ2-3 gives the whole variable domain EAGVVQSPRYKIIEKKQPVAFWCNPISGHNTLYWYLQNLGQGPELLIRYENEEAVDDSQLPKDRFSAERLKGVDSTLKIQPAELGDSAVYLCASSLEGVHTDTQYFGPGTRLTVL.

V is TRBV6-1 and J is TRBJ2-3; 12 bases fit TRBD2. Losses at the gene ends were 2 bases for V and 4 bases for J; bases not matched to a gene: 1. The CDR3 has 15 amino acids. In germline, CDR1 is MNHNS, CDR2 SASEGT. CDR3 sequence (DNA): TGTGCCAGCAGTGAACTAGCGGGAGGGCCAGATACGCAGTATTTT. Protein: CASSELAGGPDTQYF.

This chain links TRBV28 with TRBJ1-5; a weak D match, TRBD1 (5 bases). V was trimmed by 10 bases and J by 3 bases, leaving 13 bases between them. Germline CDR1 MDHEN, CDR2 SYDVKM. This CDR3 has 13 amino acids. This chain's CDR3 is CATKRGVNQPQHF. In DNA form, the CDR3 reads TGTGCCACCAAACGGGGGGTCAATCAGCCCCAGCATTTT.

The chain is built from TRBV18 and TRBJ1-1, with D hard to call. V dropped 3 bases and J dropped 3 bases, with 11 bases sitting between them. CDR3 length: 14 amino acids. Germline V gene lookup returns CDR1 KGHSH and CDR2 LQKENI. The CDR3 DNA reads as TGTGCCAGCTCACCCCCGGGTAGGGACACTGAAGCTTTCTTT. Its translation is CASSPPGRDTEAFF.

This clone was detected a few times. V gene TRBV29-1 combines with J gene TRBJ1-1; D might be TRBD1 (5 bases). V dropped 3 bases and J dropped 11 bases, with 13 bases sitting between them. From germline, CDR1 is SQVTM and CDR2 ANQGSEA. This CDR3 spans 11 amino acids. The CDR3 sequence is CSVDGQGMAFF. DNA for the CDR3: TGCAGCGTTGATGGGCAGGGAATGGCTTTCTTT.

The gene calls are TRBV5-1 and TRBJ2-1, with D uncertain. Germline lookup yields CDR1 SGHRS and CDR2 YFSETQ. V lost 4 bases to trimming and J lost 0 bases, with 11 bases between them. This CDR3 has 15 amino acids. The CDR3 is CASSADVSSYNEQFF. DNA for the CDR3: TGCGCCAGCAGCGCCGATGTTAGCTCCTACAATGAGCAGTTCTTC. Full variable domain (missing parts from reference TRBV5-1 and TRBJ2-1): KAGVTQTPRYLIKTRGQQVTLSCSPISGHRSVSWYQQTPGQGLQFLFEYFSETQRNKGNFPGRFSGRQFSNSRSEMNVSTLELGDSALYLCASSADVSSYNEQFFGPGTRLTVL.